Below, 12 T cell receptor beta chains from the same sample are listed, as sequenced in a study of T cell repertoires in aging, cancer and after chemotherapy. Multiplex touch-down PCR with TRB-A/B primers amplified rearranged V-D-J TRB sequences. TCRdb re-called the multiplex PCR reads through MiXCR, storing one row per CDR3 protein. Seen here are approximately 1,300 distinct CDR3 sequences, about a quarter observed once, and the top ten hold more than 25%. The template was genomic DNA from peripheral blood, not RNA. Source material: blood. The source of these receptors is a human donor with a solid tumor.

The V call is TRBV19, the J call TRBJ2-1, with 10 bases aligning to TRBD1. J gave up 6 bases and V 6 bases, and 2 bases lay outside the gene matches. This CDR3 comprises 13 residues. Germline CDR1 reads LNHDA; CDR2 reads SQIVND (reference sequence). The CDR3 nucleotides read TGTGCCAGTAGGGGGACAGGGGTCAATGAGCAGTTCTTC. Translation gives CASRGTGVNEQFF.

This rearrangement joins TRBV12-5 to TRBJ2-3; D possibly corresponds to TRBD2 (6 bases). The CDR3 length is 16 residues. V was shortened by 3 bases and J by 1 base, with 14 bases between the two germline ends. Germline-derived CDR1 and CDR2 are LGHNT and FRNRAP. CDR3 sequence (DNA): TGTGCTAGTGGTTTCGGTTCGACTAGACGCACAGATACGCAGTATTTT. It is translated as CASGFGSTRRTDTQYF.

This rearrangement joins TRBV20-1 to TRBJ2-7; D possibly corresponds to TRBD2 (5 bases). V was cut by 6 bases and J by 6 bases, with 21 bases left in between. Germline V gene sequence: CDR1 DFQATT, CDR2 SNEGSKA (reference sequence). The CDR3 is made up of 14 amino acids. The CDR3, as DNA: TGCAGTGCCAAAGGCGGGTACTACGGTCTCGAGCAGTACTTC. Its protein is CSAKGGYYGLEQYF.

By its share, this clonotype is medium-sized. The chain employs TRBV6-5 and TRBJ2-2; 9 bases are a match to TRBD2. CDR3 length equals 17 residues. CDR1 is MNHEY and CDR2 is SVGAGI in the germline V gene. Trimming removed 2 bases from V and 6 bases from J; junction bases left unmatched: 10. For the CDR3, the DNA is TGTGCCAGCAGTTACGTCGGCGGGGGGGCCGATCCCGGGGAGCTGTTTTTT. Translating it yields CASSYVGGGADPGELFF.

This clonotype is large in the sample. This chain joins TRBV6-5 and TRBJ2-3; D possibly matches TRBD1 or TRBD2 (5 bases each). The germline V gene encodes CDR1 MNHEY and CDR2 SVGAGI. The CDR3 contains 13 residues. With 6 bases removed from V and 0 bases from J, the gap between germline ends came to 7 bases. The CDR3 DNA sequence: TGTGCCAGCAGCCGGGACAGCACAGATACGCAGTATTTT. Translated, it gives CASSRDSTDTQYF.

The chain uses TRBV4-2 and TRBJ1-5; D is unresolved. This CDR3 has 15 amino acids. Germline assignment: CDR1 LGHNA and CDR2 YNFKEQ. The ends were cut back, 0 bases at V and 1 base at J, with 7 bases in the middle. The CDR3 DNA follows: TGTGCCAGCAGCCAAGAGAGAGCGAGCAATCAGCCCCAGCATTTT. Amino acids: CASSQERASNQPQHF.

This clonotype was observed a few times. The rearrangement links TRBV7-2 to TRBJ2-3; the match to TRBD2 covers 10 bases. Per the germline V gene, CDR1 is SGHTA and CDR2 is FQGNSA. This CDR3 region has 16 residues. Losses at the gene ends were 4 bases for V and 4 bases for J; bases not matched to a gene: 8. The CDR3 DNA reads as TGTGCCAGCAGCTCCTGGACTAGCGGTGGCGCAGATACGCAGTATTTT. As protein: CASSSWTSGGADTQYF.

The genes are TRBV6-5 and TRBJ2-7, with D tentatively TRBD1 (6 bases). Trimming shortened V by 2 bases and J by 2 bases, and 16 bases separated the two germline ends. This CDR3 spans 16 amino acids. Germline-derived CDR1 and CDR2 are MNHEY and SVGAGI. CDR3 nucleotide sequence: TGTGCCAGCAGTTACGCCGCAGAACAGGGAGCCTACGAGCAGTACTTC. Its protein product is CASSYAAEQGAYEQYF.

The genes are TRBV11-3 and TRBJ2-2; a possible D gene is TRBD2 (7 bases). The germline V gene has CDR1 SGHNT and CDR2 YENEEA. V shed 9 bases and J shed 0 bases, with 11 bases lying between them. This CDR3 has 14 amino acids. The CDR3 nucleotides are TGTGCCAGTGGGGGGGCCGCGAACACCGGGGAGCTGTTTTTT. It is translated as CASGGAANTGELFF.

By share, this clonotype ranks as large. The chain carries TRBV29-1 and TRBJ1-1; D is ambiguous. Germline CDR1 SQVTM, CDR2 ANQGSEA. With 5 bases removed from V and 6 bases from J, the gap between germline ends came to 10 bases. CDR3 length: 11 residues. The CDR3 spells CSVRREAEAFF. In DNA form, the CDR3 reads TGCAGCGTTCGGAGGGAGGCTGAAGCTTTCTTT.

By sample fraction, this clonotype is large (0.1 to 1%). The chain is built from TRBV6-5 and TRBJ1-2; no definite D call. Per the germline V gene, CDR1 is MNHEY and CDR2 is SVGAGI. The CDR3 loop spans 13 amino acids. Trimming pared 6 bases from V and 6 bases from J, leaving 14 bases between. As DNA, the CDR3 is TGTGCCAGCAGATTACTCGGAGTAGATGGCTACACCTTC. Its translation: CASRLLGVDGYTF.

This clonotype was seen more than once but under ten times. The chain links TRBV4-3 to TRBJ1-2; D is uncertain. This CDR3 has 14 amino acids. The V end was cut by 2 bases, the J end by 4 bases, with 11 bases between. CDR1 and CDR2 (germline): LGHNA, YSLEER. The CDR3 DNA follows: TGCGCCAGCAGCCAATACTCCGATACCTATGGCTACACCTTC. It encodes CASSQYSDTYGYTF.